The 13 T cell receptor beta chains given below trace back to one sample, sequenced in a study of cytomegalovirus exposure and HLA in healthy donors. The PCR made use of 60 Vbeta and 13 Jbeta primers. Data came from immunoSEQ multiplex PCR; TCRdb stores just in-frame clones and leaves some out. The profile shows 85,000 to 100,000 clones, about 85% of them singletons. The sample comprised PBMCs. The receptor source for this set is a female donor in good health and CMV-seropositive.

The chain is built from TRBV2 and TRBJ1-5, with TRBD1 matching over 11 bases. CDR1 SNHLY and CDR2 FYNNEI come from the germline V gene. The ends lost 7 bases at V and 4 bases at J; junction bases unmatched: 6. CDR3 length: 15 amino acids. The CDR3 reads CASNMRDRGNQPQHF. CDR3 coding DNA: TGTGCCAGCAATATGAGGGACAGGGGGAATCAGCCCCAGCATTTT.

V gene TRBV5-1 combines with J gene TRBJ1-2; D is perhaps TRBD1 (5 bases). CDR3 length: 15 residues. The V gene lost 0 bases and the J gene lost 2 bases, with 11 bases spanning the gap. CDR1 and CDR2 from the germline V gene are SGHRS and YFSETQ. Here the CDR3 DNA reads TGCGCCAGCAGCTTGGGACAGCTTCTCAACTATGGCTACACCTTC. It specifies CASSLGQLLNYGYTF.

The chain joins TRBV5-1 to TRBJ1-2; 7 bases line up with TRBD1. The CDR3 totals 14 residues. From germline, CDR1 is SGHRS and CDR2 YFSETQ. V lost 1 base, J lost 10 bases, and 10 bases stayed unmatched. The CDR3 loop reads CASSLSTKTGDYTF. CDR3 bases: TGCGCCAGCAGCTTGTCCACAAAAACAGGGGACTACACCTTC. The full variable domain, its missing parts supplied by reference TRBV5-1 and TRBJ1-2, is KAGVTQTPRYLIKTRGQQVTLSCSPISGHRSVSWYQQTPGQGLQFLFEYFSETQRNKGNFPGRFSGRQFSNSRSEMNVSTLELGDSALYLCASSLSTKTGDYTFGSGTRLTVV.

Only one count was recorded for this clone. The chain combines TRBV30 with TRBJ1-5; 7 nucleotides match TRBD1. The CDR3 is made up of 14 amino acids. Germline CDR1 and CDR2: GTSNPN and SVGIG (reference sequence). Trimming took 2 bases from V and 4 from J; bases not matched to a gene: 5. This CDR3 is CAWSLGQRNQPQHF. CDR3 DNA: TGTGCCTGGAGTCTGGGACAGAGAAATCAGCCCCAGCATTTT.

The chain joins TRBV11-2 to TRBJ2-7, with 10 bases matching TRBD1. Germline CDR1 SGHAT, CDR2 FQNNGV. The trim removed 4 bases at V and 3 bases at J, leaving 9 bases unmatched. The CDR3 is made up of 16 amino acids. The DNA for the CDR3 is TGTGCCAGCAGCTCCTATAGGGGGGACAGGGGCTACGAGCAGTACTTC. Translating it yields CASSSYRGDRGYEQYF.

This chain connects TRBV28 to TRBJ2-7; D gene uncertain. The germline gives CDR1 MDHEN, CDR2 SYDVKM. V lost 4 bases and J lost 0, with 10 bases in between. The CDR3 is made up of 14 amino acids. The CDR3 sequence: CASSYRRSSYEQYF. CDR3 bases: TGTGCCAGCAGTTACCGCCGGAGCTCCTACGAGCAGTACTTC.

The J gene is TRBJ2-1, the V gene TRBV5-1; 11 positions agree with TRBD2. Losses at the gene ends were 1 base for V and 0 bases for J; bases not matched to a gene: 12. Germline lookup yields CDR1 SGHRS and CDR2 YFSETQ. The CDR3 covers 20 residues. CDR3 sequence: CASSLYRGLAEFSSYNEQFF. The CDR3, as DNA: TGCGCCAGCAGCTTGTATCGGGGACTAGCGGAATTTAGCTCCTACAATGAGCAGTTCTTC.

The chain joins TRBV28 to TRBJ1-1; D unclear. The CDR3 loop spans 15 amino acids. CDR1 is MDHEN and CDR2 is SYDVKM in the germline V gene. V was cut by 5 bases and J by 0 bases, with 13 bases left in between. The CDR3 nucleotides are TGTGCCAGCAGTCTTCCGGTGGGAGTGAACACTGAAGCTTTCTTT. Protein product: CASSLPVGVNTEAFF.

The chain employs TRBV28 and TRBJ2-2; 9 bases match TRBD1. Germline CDR1 MDHEN, CDR2 SYDVKM. With V trimmed by 6 bases and J by 5 bases, 10 bases remained unmatched. The CDR3 covers 16 residues. The CDR3 coding sequence is TGTGCCAGCAGCCCGGGACAGGGACAATGGACCGGGGAGCTGTTTTTT. This encodes CASSPGQGQWTGELFF.

V and J are TRBV27 and TRBJ1-5; D remains ambiguous. The germline V gene encodes CDR1 MNHEY and CDR2 SMNVEV (reference sequence). The ends were cut back, 3 bases at V and 6 bases at J, with 6 bases in the middle. The CDR3 covers 12 residues. In nucleotides, the CDR3 is TGTGCCAGCAGTTTTAGAGGTCAGCCCCAGCATTTT. Its translation: CASSFRGQPQHF.

The V gene is TRBV5-1, the J gene TRBJ1-2, with 7 bases matching TRBD1. This CDR3 comprises 15 residues. Germline-derived CDR1 and CDR2 are SGHRS and YFSETQ. J was trimmed by 6 bases and V by 0 bases; bases with no gene match: 8. CDR3 sequence reads: CASSLGQGFIDGYTF. The DNA for the CDR3 is TGCGCCAGCAGCTTGGGACAGGGTTTTATCGATGGCTACACCTTC.

J is TRBJ1-1 and V is TRBV6-6; no definite D call. CDR1 and CDR2 (germline): MNHNY, SVGAGI (reference sequence). Trimming removed 0 bases at V and 4 bases at J, with 15 bases between. This CDR3 contains 16 residues. The chain's CDR3 is CASSYSAGRMSTEAFF. As DNA, the CDR3 is TGTGCCAGCAGTTACTCGGCGGGAAGGATGAGCACTGAAGCTTTCTTT.

The chain combines TRBV5-1 with TRBJ1-2; D is uncertain. Germline values: CDR1 SGHRS, CDR2 YFSETQ. The CDR3 has 13 amino acids. V shed 4 bases and J shed 4 bases, with 11 bases lying between them. The CDR3 DNA sequence: TGCGCCAGCAGCCCCCCCGGGATCTATGGCTACACCTTC. Translated, it gives CASSPPGIYGYTF. The full variable domain, in which reference TRBV5-1 and TRBJ1-2 provide the parts outside the CDR3, is KAGVTQTPRYLIKTRGQQVTLSCSPISGHRSVSWYQQTPGQGLQFLFEYFSETQRNKGNFPGRFSGRQFSNSRSEMNVSTLELGDSALYLCASSPPGIYGYTFGSGTRLTVV.